This T cell receptor (beta chain) was captured in a study of blood T cell repertoires in COVID-19. In the study overall: The origin of the acute and convalescent COVID-19 samples was the United States, Italy and Spain. Sources were T cells, B-cell-depleted T cells, or PBMCs; the material itself was cDNA or gDNA.

The CDR3 spans 14 residues. V gave up 6 bases and J gave up 3 bases, with 11 bases separating them. Germline V gene data show CDR1 as SNHLY and CDR2 as FYNNEI. Authors' processing steps: Cell counts per sample came from amplifying reference gene primers. Assay used: immunoSEQ multiplex PCR; TCRdb lists only in-frame clones, some missing. Clone size and the V and J calls come from that table; the DNA yielded D and trimming. The sample carries 96,000 or so clones, more than 85% recorded once. Sequencing used peripheral blood. The chain joins TRBV2 to TRBJ1-4; tentatively, D is TRBD1 (6 bases). The clonotype was recovered from a man in his 60s with acute or convalescent COVID-19. The chain's CDR3 is CASRQGPANEKLFF. The CDR3 DNA sequence: TGTGCCAGCAGACAGGGTCCGGCTAATGAAAAACTGTTTTTT.